The clone carrying this T cell receptor beta chain has a handful of counts. The CDR3 is 16 residues long. CDR1 and CDR2 from the germline V gene are SNHLY and FYNNEI. V was clipped by 6 bases and J by 0 bases; unmatched bases: 5. The sample belongs to a study of early T cells in non-severe SARS-CoV-2 infection. At the level of the study: Unsorted whole-blood RNA was sequenced in bulk, leaving chains unpaired.

TCRdb re-called the 5' RACE reads with MiXCR, one entry per CDR3 protein. The table has tens of thousands of distinct CDR3 sequences, roughly 18% seen once. The sequences come from whole blood, collected at baseline. The origin of this receptor is an adult who was a healthcare worker with PCR-confirmed SARS-CoV-2 infection or an uninfected control (not recorded which). This chain links TRBV2 with TRBJ2-3; the match to TRBD2 covers 11 bases. The DNA of the CDR3 is TGTGCCAGCAGGTCGACTAGCGGGGCTAGCACAGATACGCAGTATTTT. It encodes CASRSTSGASTDTQYF.